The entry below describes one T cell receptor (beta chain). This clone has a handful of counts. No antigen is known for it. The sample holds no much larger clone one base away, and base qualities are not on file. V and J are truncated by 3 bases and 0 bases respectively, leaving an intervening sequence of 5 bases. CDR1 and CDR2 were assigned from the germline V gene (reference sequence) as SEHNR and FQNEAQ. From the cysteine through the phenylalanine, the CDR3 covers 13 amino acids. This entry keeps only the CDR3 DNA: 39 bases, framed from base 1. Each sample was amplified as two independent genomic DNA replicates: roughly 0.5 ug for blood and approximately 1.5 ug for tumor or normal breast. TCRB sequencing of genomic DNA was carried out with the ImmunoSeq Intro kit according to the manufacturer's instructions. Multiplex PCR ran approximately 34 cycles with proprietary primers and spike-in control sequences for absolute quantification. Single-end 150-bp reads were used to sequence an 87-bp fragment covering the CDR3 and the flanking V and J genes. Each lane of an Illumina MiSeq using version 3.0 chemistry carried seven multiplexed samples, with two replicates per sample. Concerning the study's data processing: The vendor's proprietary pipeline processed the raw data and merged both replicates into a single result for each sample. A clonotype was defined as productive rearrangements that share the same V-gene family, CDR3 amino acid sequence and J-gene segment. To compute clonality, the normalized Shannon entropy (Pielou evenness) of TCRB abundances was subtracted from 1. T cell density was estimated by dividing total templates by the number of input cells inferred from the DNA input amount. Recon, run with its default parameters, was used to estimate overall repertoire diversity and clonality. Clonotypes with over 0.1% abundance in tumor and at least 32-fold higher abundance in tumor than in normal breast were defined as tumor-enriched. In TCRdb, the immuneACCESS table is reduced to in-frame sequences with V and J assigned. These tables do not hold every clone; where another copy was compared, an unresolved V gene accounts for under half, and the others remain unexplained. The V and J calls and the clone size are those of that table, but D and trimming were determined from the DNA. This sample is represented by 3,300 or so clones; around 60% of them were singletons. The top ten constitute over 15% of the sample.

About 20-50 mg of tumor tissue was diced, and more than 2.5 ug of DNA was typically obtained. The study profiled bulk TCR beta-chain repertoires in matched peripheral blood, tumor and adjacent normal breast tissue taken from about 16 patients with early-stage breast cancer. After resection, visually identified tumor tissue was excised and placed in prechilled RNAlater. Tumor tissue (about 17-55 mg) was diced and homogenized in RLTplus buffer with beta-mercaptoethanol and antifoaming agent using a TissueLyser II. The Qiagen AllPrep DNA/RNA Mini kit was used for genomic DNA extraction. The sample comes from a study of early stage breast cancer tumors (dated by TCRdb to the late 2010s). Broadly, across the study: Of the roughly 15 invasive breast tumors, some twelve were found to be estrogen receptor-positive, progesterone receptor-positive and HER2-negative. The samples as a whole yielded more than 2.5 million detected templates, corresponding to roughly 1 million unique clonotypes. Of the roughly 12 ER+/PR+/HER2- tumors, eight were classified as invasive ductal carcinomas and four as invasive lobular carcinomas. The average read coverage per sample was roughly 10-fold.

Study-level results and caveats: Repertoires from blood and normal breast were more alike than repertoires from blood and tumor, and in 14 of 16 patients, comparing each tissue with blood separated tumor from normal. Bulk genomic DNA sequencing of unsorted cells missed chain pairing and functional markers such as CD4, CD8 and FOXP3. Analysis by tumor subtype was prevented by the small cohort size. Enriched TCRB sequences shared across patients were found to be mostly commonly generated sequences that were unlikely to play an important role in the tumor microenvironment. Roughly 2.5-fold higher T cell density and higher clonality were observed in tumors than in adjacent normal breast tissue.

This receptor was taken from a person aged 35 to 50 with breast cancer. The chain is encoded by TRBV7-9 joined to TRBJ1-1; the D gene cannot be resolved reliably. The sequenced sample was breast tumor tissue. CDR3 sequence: CASSFTMNTEAFF. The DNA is TGTGCCAGCAGCTTTACAATGAACACTGAAGCTTTCTTT.